This paragraph covers one T cell receptor (beta chain) sequence. These data originate in a study of blood T cell repertoires in COVID-19. Looking at the study overall: COVID-19 samples collected from the United States, Italy and Spain covered acute and convalescent phases. In each case, the material was cDNA or gDNA derived from T cells, B-cell-depleted T cells, or PBMCs.

The length of the CDR3 is 20 residues. Germline CDR1 SGHNT, CDR2 YYREEE (reference sequence). V was clipped by 4 bases and J by 2 bases; unmatched bases: 19. Study members were between roughly 18 and 100 years old and lived in 25 or so US regions. Under the authors' procedure: Reference gene primers were amplified, and this amplification served to estimate nucleated cell counts. Generated by immunoSEQ multiplex PCR, the TCRdb table keeps only in-frame clones and is missing some. That table furnishes V, J and clone size, whereas the DNA furnished D and trimming. The table shows some 180,000 clones, with 80% occurring only once.

This TCR was recovered from a man aged 60 to 75 who had been exposed to COVID-19. Sequences were obtained from PBMCs or T cells enriched from blood (not recorded which). This rearrangement joins TRBV5-4 to TRBJ2-7, with 12 positions matching TRBD2. For the CDR3, the DNA is TGTGCCAGCAGCGGACTCGGGCGAGGCCTAGCGGGAGGGAGAACCTACGAGCAGTACTTC. Translation: CASSGLGRGLAGGRTYEQYF.